These T cell receptor beta chains were read from a single sample in a study of monozygotic twins with inflammatory bowel disease. Each CDR3 protein gets one entry in TCRdb, which reprocessed the 5' RACE reads and gives no DNA. The repertoire table contains about 380,000 distinct CDR3 sequences. The sequenced material came from blood. The receptors derive from a human donor with ulcerative colitis or Crohn's disease, or a healthy co-twin of an affected twin (not recorded which). The CDR3 runs from the conserved cysteine through the conserved F or W.

V,J,CDR3
TRBV29-1,TRBJ1-6,CSVEEFGTGGNSPLHF
TRBV20-1,TRBJ2-2,CSAADRVRYSGELFF
TRBV7-9,TRBJ1-2,CASSFSPVPMYGYTF
TRBV10-3,TRBJ2-1,CANAAGGSIDEQFF
TRBV6-2/TRBV6-3,TRBJ2-3,CASSYAGGGPSDTQYF
TRBV20-1,TRBJ2-7,CSARESVEQYF
TRBV20-1,TRBJ1-2,CSARRQGAYGYTF
TRBV5-1,TRBJ2-7,CASRNDLYEQYF
TRBV28,TRBJ2-7,CASSSPGTGDYEQYF
TRBV29-1,TRBJ1-1,CSVEEVLRANTETFF
TRBV18,TRBJ2-4,CASSLQGPLAKNIQYF
TRBV29-1,TRBJ2-7,CSATPGTEVYEQYF
TRBV5-1,TRBJ1-1,CASSHQGVNTEAFF
TRBV12-3/TRBV12-4,TRBJ2-5,CASSFIGGGQETQYF
TRBV21-1,TRBJ1-1,CASSKRRLRTDHTEAFF
TRBV20-1,TRBJ2-7,CSARAASGTYEQYF
TRBV12-3/TRBV12-4,TRBJ2-1,CASSNRGPNEQFF
TRBV28,TRBJ2-4,CASSLSTGGNIQYF
TRBV6-5,TRBJ1-2,CASSYSPDRAFGYTF
TRBV7-2,TRBJ1-5,CASSLVGGYQPQHF